The sequence of this T cell receptor beta chain was determined in a study of T cells after yellow fever vaccination. Each CDR3 protein gets one entry after TCRdb re-called the 5' RACE reads with MiXCR. Of 300,000 to 400,000 distinct CDR3 sequences in the sample, 7% to 9% were seen once. The V end was cut by 5 bases, the J end by 3 bases, with 13 bases between. CDR1 and CDR2 from the germline V gene are MNHEY and SMNVEV (reference sequence). This CDR3 spans 14 amino acids. The sample holds a few counts of this clonotype. The clonotype comes from a man aged 18 to 29 who received the YFV17D yellow fever vaccine. The specimen comprised PBMCs, sampled about 49 days after the first yellow fever vaccination. The rearrangement uses TRBV27 and TRBJ1-1; no firm D call. CDR3: CASSRIGRDTEAFF. DNA of the CDR3: TGTGCCAGCAGTCGAATTGGGCGGGACACTGAAGCTTTCTTT.